The T cell receptor beta chain described here comes from a study of T cell clonality in common variable immunodeficiency. Produced via immunoSEQ multiplex PCR; TCRdb's table is partial and in-frame only. The sample presents 51,000 or so clones, none singletons. Study observations and caveats: Shared TCRbeta clones were fewer between CVID subjects than controls.

From germline, CDR1 is SGHTA and CDR2 FQGTGA. The CDR3 has 14 amino acids. V was clipped by 1 base and J by 3 bases, with 9 bases between them. This clone was found many times. Its antigen is currently unknown. The read stops 3 residues short of the end of the CDR3; the missing end is completed from the germline J gene. V is TRBV7-3 and J is TRBJ1-2, with D unresolved. Sample: peripheral blood mononuclear cells. The clonotype originates from a person aged 18 to 70 in good health. The CDR3: CASSLNPADYGYTF. The sequenced part of the CDR3 DNA is TGTGCCAGCAGCTTAAATCCCGCGGACTATGGC.